This record looks at one T cell receptor (beta chain) sequence and its context. This entry comes from a study of blood T cell repertoires in COVID-19. TCRdb's copy holds only in-frame clones and misses some; the assay was immunoSEQ multiplex PCR. The sample records fewer than 150,000 clones, 88% being singletons. This clonotype was sampled from a human donor in a cohort sampled during active COVID-19. Sequenced sample: peripheral blood.

CDR3 amino acids: CASSEGASYGYTF. The CDR3 DNA reads as TGTGCCAGCAGTGAGGGGGCGAGCTATGGCTACACCTTC. The chain employs TRBV6-1 and TRBJ1-2; D is possibly TRBD1 (6 bases). CDR1 is MNHNS, CDR2 SASEGT, per germline. Trimming removed 3 bases at V and 4 bases at J, with 9 bases between. The CDR3 is 13 amino acids.